These 24 T cell receptor beta chains were sequenced from one sample in a study of blood T cells in healthy people across ages. With a J-beta primer mix and a sample-barcoded 5' primer, a second PCR ran 7 to 11 cycles. One entry per CDR3 protein, called by TCRdb with MiXCR from the 5' RACE reads. The table shows roughly 1,000,000 distinct CDR3 sequences, with approximately 25% occurring only once. The same specimen was also included in a second study, on T cells of mothers and their children.

Sequencing input: blood. Receptors were obtained from a girl aged 2 to 10 in good health.

The gene calls are TRBV6-5 and TRBJ1-1, with D uncertain. The CDR3 runs to 12 residues. Between the trimmed V and J ends, which lost 8 bases and 4 bases, there was a span of 11 bases. CDR1 is MNHEY and CDR2 is SVGAGI in the germline V gene. CDR3 sequence: CASLGVSTEAFF. The CDR3 nucleotides read TGTGCCAGCCTCGGAGTCTCCACTGAAGCTTTCTTT.

This clonotype was counted between two and nine times. The CDR3 spells CASSQEWRTTDTQYF. The CDR3 DNA reads as TGCGCCAGCAGCCAAGAGTGGCGAACTACAGATACGCAGTATTTT. V gene TRBV4-1 combines with J gene TRBJ2-3; D gene ambiguous. There are 15 residues in the CDR3. Germline V gene lookup returns CDR1 MGHRA and CDR2 YSYEKL. V lost 0 bases and J lost 3, with 10 bases in between.

This clonotype was seen a handful of times. CDR3: CASSGTSGARPSTDTQYF. The CDR3 DNA is TGTGCCAGCAGCGGGACTAGCGGGGCTCGTCCTAGCACAGATACGCAGTATTTT. The chain joins TRBV2 to TRBJ2-3, with 13 bases matching TRBD2. From germline, CDR1 is SNHLY and CDR2 FYNNEI. CDR3 length: 18 amino acids. The ends lost 6 bases at V and 0 bases at J; junction bases unmatched: 9.

The J gene is TRBJ2-3, the V gene TRBV11-2; 7 nucleotides align to TRBD2. The V gene end was trimmed by 5 bases and the J gene end by 6 bases; junction bases not matched to a gene: 14. CDR1 is SGHAT, CDR2 FQNNGV, per germline. The CDR3 spans 16 residues. The CDR3 nucleotides read TGTGCCAGCAGCCTCTCGGGGGGAGGGCCCCTCGATACGCAGTATTTT. As protein: CASSLSGGGPLDTQYF.

CDR3 in amino acids: CASSQEGGASNEKLFF. CDR3 sequence (DNA): TGTGCCAGCAGCCAAGAAGGGGGGGCCTCAAATGAAAAACTGTTTTTT. The gene calls are TRBV4-2 and TRBJ1-4; a weak D match, TRBD1 (6 bases). From germline, CDR1 is LGHNA and CDR2 YNFKEQ. The CDR3 length is 16 residues. Trimming removed 0 bases at V and 5 bases at J, with 13 bases between.

The genes are TRBV5-5 and TRBJ1-5; 7 bases map to TRBD1. The junction had 12 bases not matched to a gene; V was cut back by 8 bases and J by 7 bases. The germline gives CDR1 SGHKS, CDR2 YYEKEE (reference sequence). The CDR3 totals 14 residues. CDR3 nucleotides: TGTGCCAGACCGGGGGACAGTCGGGTGCAGCCCCAGCATTTT. This gives the protein CARPGDSRVQPQHF.

This clonotype was recorded a few times. The rearrangement joins TRBV29-1 to TRBJ2-1; TRBD2 agrees at 7 bases. The CDR3 contains 13 residues. V trimming: 5 bases; J trimming: 4 bases; junction bases outside the gene matches: 5. Germline lookup yields CDR1 SQVTM and CDR2 ANQGSEA. CDR3 nucleotides: TGCAGCGTTTTGGGGGGGGAGTACAATGAGCAGTTCTTC. Translation: CSVLGGEYNEQFF.

This clonotype has just a few counts. The chain links TRBV29-1 to TRBJ2-1, with 10 bases identical to TRBD2. The J call may not be correct, given that the DNA end is closer to TRBJ2-7. Per the germline V gene, CDR1 is SQVTM and CDR2 is ANQGSEA. The CDR3 consists of 12 residues. The CDR3 sequence is CSIRTSGYEQYF. The DNA for the CDR3 is TGCAGCATCCGGACTAGCGGCTACGAGCAGTACTTC.

J is TRBJ2-5 and V is TRBV20-1; a weak D match, TRBD1 (6 bases). Germline V gene lookup returns CDR1 DFQATT and CDR2 SNEGSKA (reference sequence). CDR3 size: 14 residues. V lost 1 base to trimming and J lost 5 bases, with 14 bases between them. The CDR3 protein is CSARAPTGLETQYF. In nucleotides, the CDR3 is TGCAGTGCTAGAGCCCCTACAGGGCTCGAGACCCAGTACTTC.

The rearrangement joins TRBV20-1 to TRBJ1-2, with D uncertain. The CDR3 is 13 amino acids. Trimming cost V 6 bases and J 1 base, with 12 bases left between them. The V gene's germline CDR1 is DFQATT and CDR2 SNEGSKA (reference sequence). CDR3 DNA sequence: TGCAGTGCCAGACCAGCTAATAACTATGGCTACACCTTC. Its translation is CSARPANNYGYTF.

The table lists this clonotype with a few counts. The V gene is TRBV27, the J gene TRBJ1-2; the match to TRBD1 covers 7 bases. CDR1 MNHEY and CDR2 SMNVEV come from the germline V gene (reference sequence). V gave up 6 bases and J gave up 4 bases; unmatched junction bases: 8. CDR3 length equals 14 residues. The CDR3 sequence is CASSTTGPSYGYTF. The CDR3 nucleotides read TGTGCCAGCAGCACGACAGGGCCATCCTATGGCTACACCTTC.

This clonotype was picked up a small number of times. J is TRBJ2-5 and V is TRBV29-1; maybe TRBD1 (5 bases). The CDR3 covers 13 residues. CDR1 is SQVTM and CDR2 is ANQGSEA in the germline V gene. V lost 4 bases, J lost 1 base, and 10 bases lay in between. Here the CDR3 DNA reads TGCAGCGTTGGGACACGGCTCCAAGAGACCCAGTACTTC. It yields the protein CSVGTRLQETQYF.

The chain employs TRBV7-6 and TRBJ1-2, with 10 bases fitting TRBD1. CDR3 size: 14 residues. CDR1 is SGHVS, CDR2 FNYEAQ, per germline. V gave up 1 base and J gave up 8 bases; unmatched junction bases: 4. The CDR3 here is CASSLGTGGGGYTF. The CDR3 nucleotides read TGTGCCAGCAGCTTAGGGACAGGGGGAGGCGGCTACACCTTC.

This clonotype was observed a few times. The CDR3: CASRVSTGTGVFMNTEAFF. For the CDR3, the DNA is TGTGCCAGCAGAGTCAGTACCGGGACAGGGGTATTCATGAACACTGAAGCTTTCTTT. This sequence joins TRBV5-5 and TRBJ1-1; TRBD1 matches 10 bases. The germline gives CDR1 SGHKS, CDR2 YYEKEE (reference sequence). The CDR3 runs 19 residues. V gave up 5 bases and J gave up 0 bases; unmatched junction bases: 16. The whole variable domain, remainder taken from reference TRBV5-5 and TRBJ1-1, is DAGVTQSPTHLIKTRGQQVTLRCSPISGHKSVSWYQQVLGQGPQFIFQYYEKEERGRGNFPDRFSARQFPNYSSELNVNALLLGDSALYLCASRVSTGTGVFMNTEAFFGQGTRLTVV.

In its sample, this clonotype was seen a few times. The chain carries TRBV25-1 and TRBJ1-1; D gene ambiguous. Germline V lookup: CDR1 MGHDK, CDR2 SYGVNS. The CDR3 totals 12 residues. V was trimmed by 8 bases and J by 8 bases, leaving 15 bases between them. CDR3 nucleotides: TGTGCCAGCTCGAGTGGTGACTCAGAAGCTTTCTTT. This codes for CASSSGDSEAFF.

The V gene is TRBV10-3, the J gene TRBJ2-5, with 14 bases that match TRBD2. The better agreement between TRBJ2-1 and the DNA end casts doubt on the J call. This CDR3 comprises 15 residues. CDR1 and CDR2 from the germline V gene are ENHRY and SYGVKD. The CDR3 region is CAISGLAGGNNEQFF. CDR3 bases: TGTGCCATCAGTGGACTAGCGGGAGGGAACAATGAGCAGTTCTTC.

The chain combines TRBV27 with TRBJ2-3; D uncertain. Germline V gene sequence: CDR1 MNHEY, CDR2 SMNVEV (reference sequence). The V end lost 4 bases, the J end lost 6 bases, and 14 bases lay between the germline ends. This CDR3 spans 14 amino acids. CDR3 sequence reads: CASSSSSSPDTQYF. CDR3 sequence (DNA): TGTGCCAGCAGTTCTTCCTCCTCGCCCGATACGCAGTATTTT.

This clonotype showed up just a few times. This could be a read error, since a much larger clone is one nucleotide away. V is TRBV12-3 or TRBV12-4 and J is TRBJ1-2; D is uncertain. V was cut by 2 bases and J by 3 bases, with 4 bases left in between. The CDR3 sequence is 12 residues long. The CDR3 region is CASSLQDYGYTF. The DNA for the CDR3 is TGTGCCAGCAGTTTACAGGACTATGGCTACACCTTC.

This clonotype turned up a few times. The rearrangement links TRBV7-2 to TRBJ1-6; 7 bases match TRBD1. The CDR3 is 15 residues long. In germline, CDR1 is SGHTA, CDR2 FQGNSA. V dropped 5 bases and J dropped 7; count of bases not matched to a gene: 8. The CDR3 sequence: CASSLRQGRNSPLHF. The CDR3 coding sequence is TGTGCCAGCAGCCTTAGACAGGGCAGAAATTCACCCCTCCACTTT.

This sequence joins TRBV7-6 and TRBJ2-3, with 15 positions matching TRBD2. CDR3 length: 19 amino acids. The germline V gene has CDR1 SGHVS and CDR2 FNYEAQ. The ends lost 2 bases at V and 5 bases at J; junction bases unmatched: 11. The CDR3: CASSLPYAGTSGGLDTQYF. DNA for the CDR3: TGTGCCAGCAGCTTACCCTATGCCGGGACTAGCGGGGGGCTAGATACGCAGTATTTT.

The genes are TRBV20-1 and TRBJ2-3; tentatively, D is TRBD1 (6 bases). This CDR3 spans 14 amino acids. Trimming shortened V by 3 bases and J by 4 bases, and 14 bases separated the two germline ends. CDR1 and CDR2 (germline): DFQATT, SNEGSKA (reference sequence). The CDR3 sequence is CSARAGVGADTQYF. CDR3 DNA: TGCAGTGCTAGGGCAGGGGTGGGGGCAGATACGCAGTATTTT.

This rearrangement joins TRBV27 to TRBJ1-2, with TRBD1 matching over 7 bases. CDR3 length: 13 residues. V shed 5 bases, J shed 4 bases, and the junction held 4 bases outside the gene matches. The germline V gene encodes CDR1 MNHEY and CDR2 SMNVEV (reference sequence). CDR3 nucleotides: TGTGCCAGCAGTGTCTACAGGGGCTATGGCTACACCTTC. Translated: CASSVYRGYGYTF.

This clonotype was counted a few times. The genes are TRBV6-6 and TRBJ2-7; a weak D match, TRBD2 (5 bases). The CDR3 consists of 12 residues. Deletions cut 6 bases from V and 3 bases from J, with 9 bases between. From germline, CDR1 is MNHNY and CDR2 SVGAGI (reference sequence). The CDR3 nucleotides read TGTGCCAGCAGATACGGGGACTACGAGCAGTACTTC. This gives the protein CASRYGDYEQYF.

The chain combines TRBV7-9 with TRBJ2-5; 7 bases line up with TRBD2. The germline CDR1 and CDR2 sequences are SEHNR and FQNEAQ (reference sequence). The CDR3 has 16 residues. V was clipped by 5 bases and J by 5 bases; unmatched bases: 14. The CDR3 is CASSTTSSGKYETQYF. CDR3 sequence (DNA): TGTGCCAGCAGCACTACCTCCAGCGGGAAATATGAGACCCAGTACTTC.